Sequencing of this T cell receptor beta chain was carried out in a study of blood T cell repertoires in COVID-19. Study overall: COVID-19 samples, acute and convalescent, were from the United States, Italy and Spain. PBMCs, B-cell-depleted T cells, or T cells were the source of the cDNA or gDNA that made up the material.

In the source study's methods: Amplification of reference gene primers provided the estimated nucleated cell counts. Some clones are missing from TCRdb's copy, which holds only in-frame ones; the method was immunoSEQ multiplex PCR. V and J calls and clone size are given by that table; D and trimming were obtained from the DNA. The table includes fewer than 200,000 clones, roughly 85% detected once. CDR1 and CDR2 from the germline V gene are SGHAT and FQNNGV. The CDR3 is 14 residues long. V was cut by 0 bases and J by 9 bases, with 12 bases left in between. This receptor was identified in a woman in her sixties or seventies with acute or convalescent COVID-19. Sequencing was done on a sample of peripheral blood. The chain recombines TRBV11-2 with TRBJ1-3; a possible D gene is TRBD1 (5 bases). DNA for the CDR3: TGTGCCAGCAGCTTAGAAGGGGTGGGCGCCACCATATATTTT. As protein: CASSLEGVGATIYF.